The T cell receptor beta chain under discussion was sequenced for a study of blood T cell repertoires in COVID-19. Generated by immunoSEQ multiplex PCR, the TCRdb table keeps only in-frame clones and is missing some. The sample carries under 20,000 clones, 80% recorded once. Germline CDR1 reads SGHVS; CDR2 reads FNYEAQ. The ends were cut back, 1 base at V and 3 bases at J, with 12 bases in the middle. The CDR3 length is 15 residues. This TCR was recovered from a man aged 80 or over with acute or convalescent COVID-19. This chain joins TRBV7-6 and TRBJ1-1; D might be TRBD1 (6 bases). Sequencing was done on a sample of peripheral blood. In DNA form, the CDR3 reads TGTGCCAGCAGCTTAGAAACAGGGCCCTACACTGAAGCTTTCTTT. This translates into CASSLETGPYTEAFF.